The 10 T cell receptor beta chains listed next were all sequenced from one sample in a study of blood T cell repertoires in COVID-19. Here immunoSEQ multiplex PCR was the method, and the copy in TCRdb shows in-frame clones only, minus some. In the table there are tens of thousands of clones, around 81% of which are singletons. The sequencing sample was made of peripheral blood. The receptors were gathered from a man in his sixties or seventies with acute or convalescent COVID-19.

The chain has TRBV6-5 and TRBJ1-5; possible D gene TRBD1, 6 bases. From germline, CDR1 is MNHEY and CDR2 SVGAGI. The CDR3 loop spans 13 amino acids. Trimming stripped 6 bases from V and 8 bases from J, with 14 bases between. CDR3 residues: CASSPLSGEPQHF. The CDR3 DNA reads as TGTGCCAGCAGCCCCCTCTCAGGGGAGCCCCAGCATTTT.

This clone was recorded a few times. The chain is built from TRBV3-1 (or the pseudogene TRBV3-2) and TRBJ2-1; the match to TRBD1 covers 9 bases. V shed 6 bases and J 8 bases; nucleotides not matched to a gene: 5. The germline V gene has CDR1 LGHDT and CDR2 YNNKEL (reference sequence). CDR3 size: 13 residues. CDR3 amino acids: CASRDRGSDEQFF. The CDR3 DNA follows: TGTGCCAGCAGGGACAGGGGTAGCGATGAGCAGTTCTTC.

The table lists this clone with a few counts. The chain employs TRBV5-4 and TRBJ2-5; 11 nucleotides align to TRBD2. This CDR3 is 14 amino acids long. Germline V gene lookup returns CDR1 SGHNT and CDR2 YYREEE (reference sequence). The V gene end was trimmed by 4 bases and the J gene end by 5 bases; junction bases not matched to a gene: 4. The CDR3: CASSSSGGAETQYF. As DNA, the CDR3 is TGTGCCAGCAGCAGTAGCGGGGGGGCGGAGACCCAGTACTTC.

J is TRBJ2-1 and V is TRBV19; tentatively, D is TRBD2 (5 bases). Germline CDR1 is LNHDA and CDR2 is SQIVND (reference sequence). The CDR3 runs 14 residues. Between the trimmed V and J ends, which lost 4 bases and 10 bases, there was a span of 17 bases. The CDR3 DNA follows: TGTGCCAGTAGTAATATGGTGAGGGTTAAAGAGCAGTTCTTC. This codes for CASSNMVRVKEQFF.

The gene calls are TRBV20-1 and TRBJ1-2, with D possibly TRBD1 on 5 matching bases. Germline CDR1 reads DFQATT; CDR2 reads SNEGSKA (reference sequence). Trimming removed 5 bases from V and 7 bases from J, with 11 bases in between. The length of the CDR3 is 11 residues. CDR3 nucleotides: TGCAGTGCTGGGGGGGGTAGTGGCTACACCTTC. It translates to CSAGGGSGYTF.

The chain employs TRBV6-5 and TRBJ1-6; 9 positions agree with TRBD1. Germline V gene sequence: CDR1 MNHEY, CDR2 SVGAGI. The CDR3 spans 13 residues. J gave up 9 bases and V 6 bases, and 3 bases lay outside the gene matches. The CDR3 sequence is CASRDRGGSPLHF. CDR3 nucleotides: TGTGCCAGCAGGGACAGGGGAGGTTCACCCCTCCACTTT.

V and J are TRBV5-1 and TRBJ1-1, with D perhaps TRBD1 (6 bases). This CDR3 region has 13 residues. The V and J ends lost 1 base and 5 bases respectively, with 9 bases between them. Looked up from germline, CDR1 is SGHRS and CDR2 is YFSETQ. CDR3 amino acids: CASSLYRETEAFF. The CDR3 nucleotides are TGCGCCAGCAGCTTGTACAGGGAAACTGAAGCTTTCTTT. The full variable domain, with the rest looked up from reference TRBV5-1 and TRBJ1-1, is KAGVTQTPRYLIKTRGQQVTLSCSPISGHRSVSWYQQTPGQGLQFLFEYFSETQRNKGNFPGRFSGRQFSNSRSEMNVSTLELGDSALYLCASSLYRETEAFFGQGTRLTVV.

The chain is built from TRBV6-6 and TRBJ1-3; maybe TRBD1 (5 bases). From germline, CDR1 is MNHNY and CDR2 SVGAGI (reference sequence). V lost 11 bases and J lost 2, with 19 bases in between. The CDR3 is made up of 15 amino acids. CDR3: CASRGRGGPGNTIYF. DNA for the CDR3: TGTGCCTCGAGGGGCCGCGGGGGACCTGGAAACACCATATATTTT.

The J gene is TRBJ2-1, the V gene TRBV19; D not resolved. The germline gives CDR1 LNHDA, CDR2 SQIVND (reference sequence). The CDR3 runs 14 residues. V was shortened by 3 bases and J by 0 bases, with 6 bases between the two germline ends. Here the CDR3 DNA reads TGTGCCAGTAGTATCACTGACTCCTACAATGAGCAGTTCTTC. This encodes CASSITDSYNEQFF.

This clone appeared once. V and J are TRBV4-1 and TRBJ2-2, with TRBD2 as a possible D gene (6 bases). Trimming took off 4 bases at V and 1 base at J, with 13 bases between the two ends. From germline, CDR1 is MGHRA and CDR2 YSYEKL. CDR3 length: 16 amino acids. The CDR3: CASSPVGGWNTGELFF. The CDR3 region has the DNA TGCGCCAGCAGCCCCGTCGGGGGATGGAACACCGGGGAGCTGTTTTTT.